Below, one T cell receptor (beta chain) is given with its context. These data are taken from a study of blood T cell repertoires in COVID-19. This table comes from immunoSEQ multiplex PCR, and its TCRdb copy is limited to in-frame clones, with some not included. The sample records 200,000 to 300,000 clones, around 84% being singletons. Enrolled during active infection, Seattle patients were then followed longitudinally. The sequenced sample was peripheral blood. The sequence was obtained from an older woman with COVID-19, enrolled during active disease.

In DNA form, the CDR3 reads TGTGCCAGCAGTTTATCGAGACCGGGGAAAGAGTCCTATAATTCACCCCTCCACTTT. It codes for CASSLSRPGKESYNSPLHF. This chain joins TRBV27 and TRBJ1-6; D is undetermined. The CDR3 spans 19 residues. Trimming took 0 bases from V and 1 from J, leaving 16 bases between them. CDR1 is MNHEY and CDR2 is SMNVEV in the germline V gene (reference sequence).